The 26 T cell receptor beta chains in this list originate from one sample, sequenced in a study of T-cell memory formation after mild COVID-19 (dated by TCRdb to the early 2020s). The library was made by 5' RACE. For sequencing, an Illumina NovaSeq 6000 was employed. TCRdb reprocessing: public reads trimmed at Q25 with fastp, clones called with MiXCR, in-frame beta chains kept. Each CDR3 protein gets just one entry, which takes the most common genes and DNA from the rows behind it. The sample table contains fewer than 650,000 distinct CDR3 sequences; only one count was recorded for roughly 21% of them. Approximately 8.4% of the sample rests with the top ten. The sample comprised PBMCs or a T cell subset sorted from them (not recorded which). The receptors shown here come from an adult woman who had mild COVID-19 (a few samples of this study predate the infection). The sample titles of this study are shuffled in the database, so cell type and time point are left out; the donor was told from shared clones.

The J gene is TRBJ1-5, the V gene TRBV5-1; D ambiguous. The V and J ends lost 0 bases and 2 bases respectively, with 9 bases between them. The length of the CDR3 is 15 residues. From germline, CDR1 is SGHRS and CDR2 YFSETQ. CDR3 region: CASSLGFSGNQPQHF. CDR3 DNA sequence: TGCGCCAGCAGCTTGGGTTTTTCGGGCAATCAGCCCCAGCATTTT.

The chain uses TRBV7-8 and TRBJ2-1; 9 positions match TRBD1. CDR1 is SGHVS, CDR2 FQNEAQ, per germline. This CDR3 contains 16 residues. V shed 2 bases, J shed 5 bases, and the junction held 7 bases outside the gene matches. The chain's CDR3 is CASSLYRTGVNNEQFF. The CDR3 DNA is TGTGCCAGCAGCTTATACCGGACAGGGGTTAACAATGAGCAGTTCTTC.

This clonotype was counted ten times or more. The chain couples TRBV4-2 to TRBJ1-1; maybe TRBD1 (6 bases). Trimming removed 1 base from V and 8 bases from J, with 17 bases in between. The V gene's germline CDR1 is LGHNA and CDR2 YNFKEQ. This CDR3 has 15 residues. The CDR3 DNA sequence: TGTGCCAGCAGCCAAGGGATATCGGACAGCCAAGAAGCTTTCTTT. Amino acids: CASSQGISDSQEAFF.

The CDR3, as DNA: TGTGCCACCTCCTCTCACCAGAGGAACACTGAAGCTTTCTTT. Amino acid sequence: CATSSHQRNTEAFF. J is TRBJ1-1 and V is TRBV15, with D unclear. Between the trimmed V and J ends, which lost 8 bases and 1 base, there was a span of 14 bases. Germline lookup yields CDR1 LNHNV and CDR2 YYDKDF (reference sequence). This CDR3 region has 14 residues. Filled out from reference TRBV15 and TRBJ1-1, the complete variable domain reads DAMVIQNPRYQVTQFGKPVTLSCSQTLNHNVMYWYQQKSSQAPKLLFHYYDKDFNNEADTPDNFQSRRPNTSFCFLDIRSPGLGDTAMYLCATSSHQRNTEAFFGQGTRLTVV.

The genes are TRBV12-3 or TRBV12-4 and TRBJ2-1; 8 positions match TRBD2. This CDR3 contains 15 residues. Unmatched junction bases numbered 10, after V lost 8 bases and J lost 4 bases. CDR3 in amino acids: CASSGPSGLYNEQFF. The CDR3 DNA reads as TGTGCCAGCTCTGGGCCTAGCGGGCTATACAATGAGCAGTTCTTC.

This clonotype was seen only a few times. The V gene is TRBV5-1, the J gene TRBJ2-2; 11 bases are a match to TRBD1. Trimming cost V 1 base and J 6 bases; bases outside gene matches: 2. The CDR3 covers 15 residues. Per the germline V gene, CDR1 is SGHRS and CDR2 is YFSETQ. The CDR3 region is CASSLSGQGAGELFF. CDR3 coding DNA: TGCGCCAGCAGCTTGTCGGGACAGGGGGCCGGGGAGCTGTTTTTT.

The chain employs TRBV19 and TRBJ1-1, with D unresolved. CDR1 and CDR2 (germline): LNHDA, SQIVND (reference sequence). V lost 4 bases and J 10 bases, leaving 16 bases between the germline ends. The CDR3 consists of 13 residues. The CDR3 bases are TGTGCCAGTAGTAAACAAAGGACCGGTGGAGCTTTCTTT. Amino acids: CASSKQRTGGAFF.

The chain couples TRBV11-2 to TRBJ1-4; possibly TRBD1 for D (5 bases). This CDR3 comprises 14 residues. The germline CDR1 and CDR2 sequences are SGHAT and FQNNGV. The ends were cut back, 5 bases at V and 10 bases at J, with 17 bases in the middle. The CDR3 bases are TGTGCCAGCAGCCAGGACCTCCAGGGTGCAAAACTGTTTTTT. Translating gives CASSQDLQGAKLFF.

V usage is TRBV7-2 and J usage is TRBJ1-1; a weak D match, TRBD1 (5 bases). The CDR3 spans 18 residues. The germline V gene encodes CDR1 SGHTA and CDR2 FQGNSA. V gave up 5 bases and J gave up 4 bases, with 26 bases separating them. In nucleotides, the CDR3 is TGTGCCAGCAGCGGTAGTTATTTCCAGGGCACGTTGGCCACTGAAGCTTTCTTT. Its translation: CASSGSYFQGTLATEAFF.

This chain connects TRBV12-3 or TRBV12-4 to TRBJ2-7, with 8 bases that match TRBD1. Trimming cost V 2 bases and J 3 bases; bases outside gene matches: 6. The CDR3 has 15 residues. CDR3 sequence reads: CASSLQGARGYEQYF. CDR3 DNA sequence: TGTGCCAGCAGTTTACAGGGGGCGCGGGGCTACGAGCAGTACTTC.

This clonotype has a handful of counts. The chain has TRBV25-1 and TRBJ1-2; 8 bases map to TRBD1. The germline gives CDR1 MGHDK, CDR2 SYGVNS. The trim removed 4 bases at V and 4 bases at J, leaving 8 bases unmatched. The CDR3 is 15 residues long. Written as DNA, the CDR3 is TGTGCCAGCAGTGCTGGACAGGGCTACAGCTATGGCTACACCTTC. Its protein is CASSAGQGYSYGYTF.

V gene TRBV5-1 combines with J gene TRBJ1-1; D unresolved. The V end lost 0 bases, the J end lost 9 bases, and 12 bases lay between the germline ends. Germline CDR1 reads SGHRS; CDR2 reads YFSETQ. The CDR3 has 13 residues. The CDR3 protein is CASSLGGGDKAFF. The CDR3 region has the DNA TGCGCCAGCAGCTTGGGAGGCGGGGATAAAGCTTTCTTT.

The chain has TRBV9 and TRBJ2-2; D is tentatively TRBD1 or TRBD2 (5 bases each). The CDR3 contains 14 residues. Germline-derived CDR1 and CDR2 are SGDLS and YYNGEE. The V end lost 7 bases, the J end lost 3 bases, and 13 bases lay between the germline ends. CDR3 nucleotides: TGTGCCAGCCGATGGGGGTCGGACACCGGGGAGCTGTTTTTT. Protein product: CASRWGSDTGELFF.

This chain links TRBV7-6 with TRBJ2-3; the match to TRBD1 covers 10 bases. CDR1 is SGHVS, CDR2 FNYEAQ, per germline. Unmatched junction bases numbered 10, after V lost 5 bases and J lost 2 bases. The CDR3 sequence is 17 residues long. The CDR3 loop reads CASSPPPGQGNTDTQYF. The CDR3 region has the DNA TGTGCCAGCAGCCCGCCCCCGGGACAGGGGAACACAGATACGCAGTATTTT.

The rearrangement uses TRBV11-2 and TRBJ1-1; D call uncertain. The CDR3 contains 12 residues. Germline V lookup: CDR1 SGHAT, CDR2 FQNNGV. Trimming shortened V by 5 bases and J by 5 bases, and 9 bases separated the two germline ends. For the CDR3, the DNA is TGTGCCAGCAGCCGACTGGGGACTGAAGCTTTCTTT. It translates to CASSRLGTEAFF. Full variable domain (missing parts from reference TRBV11-2 and TRBJ1-1): EAGVAQSPRYKIIEKRQSVAFWCNPISGHATLYWYQQILGQGPKLLIQFQNNGVVDDSQLPKDRFSAERLKGVDSTLKIQPAKLEDSAVYLCASSRLGTEAFFGQGTRLTVV.

This clonotype was counted only a few times. The J gene is TRBJ1-4, the V gene TRBV27; tentatively, D is TRBD1 (6 bases). Trimming removed 3 bases at V and 7 bases at J, with 15 bases between. Germline V CDR1 and CDR2: MNHEY, SMNVEV (reference sequence). This CDR3 spans 15 amino acids. Here the CDR3 DNA reads TGTGCCAGCAGTTTTTGGGGGGGCAGAGGTGAAAAACTGTTTTTT. Residues: CASSFWGGRGEKLFF.

V is TRBV24-1 and J is TRBJ2-3; D might be TRBD1 or TRBD2, each matching 5 bases. Trimming cost V 7 bases and J 3 bases, with 16 bases left between them. The CDR3 is 15 amino acids. Germline V gene sequence: CDR1 KGHDR, CDR2 SFDVKD. CDR3 region: CATSPTQEATDTQYF. CDR3 bases: TGTGCCACCAGCCCAACACAGGAGGCGACAGATACGCAGTATTTT.

The chain links TRBV5-5 to TRBJ2-1; 7 bases are a match to TRBD1. Trimming at V came to 4 bases and at J to 0 bases, leaving 4 bases not matched to a gene. CDR1 is SGHKS and CDR2 is YYEKEE in the germline V gene (reference sequence). CDR3 length: 15 amino acids. The CDR3 reads CASSTRDSSYNEQFF. The DNA for the CDR3 is TGTGCCAGCAGCACCCGGGACAGCTCCTACAATGAGCAGTTCTTC.

This clonotype was recorded a few times. V and J are TRBV5-1 and TRBJ1-3; 8 nucleotides align to TRBD1. CDR1 is SGHRS and CDR2 is YFSETQ in the germline V gene. V shed 2 bases and J 1 base; nucleotides not matched to a gene: 8. The CDR3 has 17 residues. The CDR3 region is CASSFFQGAVSGNTIYF. The CDR3 DNA follows: TGCGCCAGCAGCTTTTTTCAGGGGGCAGTTTCTGGAAACACCATATATTTT. Filled out from reference TRBV5-1 and TRBJ1-3, the complete variable domain reads KAGVTQTPRYLIKTRGQQVTLSCSPISGHRSVSWYQQTPGQGLQFLFEYFSETQRNKGNFPGRFSGRQFSNSRSEMNVSTLELGDSALYLCASSFFQGAVSGNTIYFGEGSWLTVV.

The V gene is TRBV5-1, the J gene TRBJ2-7; TRBD2 matches at 12 bases. The CDR3 extends over 13 amino acids. CDR1 and CDR2 (germline): SGHRS, YFSETQ. Trimming removed 7 bases from V and 1 base from J; junction bases left unmatched: 0. The DNA of the CDR3 is TGCGCCAGCGGACTAGCGGGATCCTACGAGCAGTACTTC. As protein: CASGLAGSYEQYF.

This chain links TRBV11-1 with TRBJ2-3; 8 bases align to TRBD2. Germline-derived CDR1 and CDR2 are SGHAT and FQDESV (reference sequence). The CDR3 sequence is 20 residues long. V dropped 3 bases and J dropped 0; count of bases not matched to a gene: 17. The CDR3 region is CASSLDPLAEIPTSTDTQYF. In nucleotides, the CDR3 is TGTGCCAGCAGCTTGGATCCACTAGCGGAGATACCCACTAGCACAGATACGCAGTATTTT.

V usage is TRBV7-2 and J usage is TRBJ1-1; D might be TRBD1 (6 bases). Between the trimmed V and J ends, which lost 1 base and 2 bases, there was a span of 14 bases. Germline-derived CDR1 and CDR2 are SGHTA and FQGNSA. The length of the CDR3 is 16 residues. The CDR3 loop reads CASSLVGAGANTEAFF. CDR3 in DNA: TGTGCCAGCAGCTTAGTGGGGGCAGGCGCTAACACTGAAGCTTTCTTT.

The chain joins TRBV6-1 to TRBJ2-5; a possible D gene is TRBD1 (6 bases). Germline CDR1 is MNHNS and CDR2 is SASEGT. V gave up 7 bases and J gave up 1 base, with 10 bases separating them. CDR3 length: 13 residues. CDR3 in DNA: TGTGCCAGCAAGCGGACAGCCCAAGAGACCCAGTACTTC. Translation gives CASKRTAQETQYF.

V gene TRBV7-2 combines with J gene TRBJ2-7; 7 bases fit TRBD1. The CDR3 spans 15 residues. Per germline, CDR1 SGHTA and CDR2 FQGNSA. V was clipped by 7 bases and J by 2 bases; unmatched bases: 11. CDR3 nucleotide sequence: TGTGCCAGCACAGAAACCAGGGACAGAACCTACGAGCAGTACTTC. Its translation is CASTETRDRTYEQYF.

This clonotype occurred once. The chain joins TRBV11-2 to TRBJ2-3, with 12 nucleotides matching TRBD2. This CDR3 region has 16 residues. Germline loops: CDR1 SGHAT, CDR2 FQNNGV. The V segment lost 5 bases and the J segment 3 bases; nucleotides outside the gene matches: 6. The CDR3 is CASSHGLAGRTDTQYF. The CDR3 bases are TGTGCCAGCAGCCACGGACTAGCGGGAAGAACAGATACGCAGTATTTT. Together with reference TRBV11-2 and TRBJ2-3, the CDR3 gives the full variable domain: EAGVAQSPRYKIIEKRQSVAFWCNPISGHATLYWYQQILGQGPKLLIQFQNNGVVDDSQLPKDRFSAERLKGVDSTLKIQPAKLEDSAVYLCASSHGLAGRTDTQYFGPGTRLTVL.

This chain joins TRBV4-1 and TRBJ2-5; 9 positions agree with TRBD1. CDR1 is MGHRA, CDR2 YSYEKL, per germline. CDR3 length: 16 amino acids. Trimming took 1 base from V and 4 from J; bases not matched to a gene: 7. The CDR3 DNA sequence: TGCGCCAGCAGCCAAGGGTGGGGACAGGGAGGAGAGACCCAGTACTTC. Its translation: CASSQGWGQGGETQYF.